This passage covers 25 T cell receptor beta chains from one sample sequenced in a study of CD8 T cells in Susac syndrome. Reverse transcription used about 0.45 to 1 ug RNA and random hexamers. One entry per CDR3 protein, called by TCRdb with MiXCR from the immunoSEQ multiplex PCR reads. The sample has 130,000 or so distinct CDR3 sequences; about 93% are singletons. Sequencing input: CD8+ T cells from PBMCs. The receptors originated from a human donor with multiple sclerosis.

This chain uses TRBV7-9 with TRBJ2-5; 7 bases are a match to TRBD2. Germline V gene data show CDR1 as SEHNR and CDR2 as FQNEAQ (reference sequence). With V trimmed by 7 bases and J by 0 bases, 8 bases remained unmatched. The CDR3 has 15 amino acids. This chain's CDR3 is CASTSGREYQETQYF. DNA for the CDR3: TGTGCCAGCACCTCGGGGAGGGAGTACCAAGAGACCCAGTACTTC.

CDR3: CASSNRVVVTGELFF. The CDR3 DNA reads as TGTGCCAGCAGTAACAGGGTTGTGGTCACCGGGGAGCTGTTTTTT. The gene calls are TRBV28 and TRBJ2-2; TRBD1 might be the D (6 bases). This CDR3 contains 15 residues. The V gene's germline CDR1 is MDHEN and CDR2 SYDVKM. The V end lost 5 bases, the J end lost 4 bases, and 14 bases lay between the germline ends.

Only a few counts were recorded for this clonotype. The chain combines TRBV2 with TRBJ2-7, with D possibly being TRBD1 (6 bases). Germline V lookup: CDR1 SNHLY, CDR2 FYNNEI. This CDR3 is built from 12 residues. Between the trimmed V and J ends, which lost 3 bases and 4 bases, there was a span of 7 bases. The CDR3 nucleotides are TGTGCCAGCAGTGACAGGGGTTACGAGCAGTACTTC. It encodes CASSDRGYEQYF.

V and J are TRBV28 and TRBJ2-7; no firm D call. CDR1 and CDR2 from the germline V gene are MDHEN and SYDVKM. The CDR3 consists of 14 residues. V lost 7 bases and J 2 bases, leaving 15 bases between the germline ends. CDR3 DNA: TGTGCCAGCACCCTCATCCGGTTTCCCTACGAGCAGTACTTC. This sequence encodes CASTLIRFPYEQYF.

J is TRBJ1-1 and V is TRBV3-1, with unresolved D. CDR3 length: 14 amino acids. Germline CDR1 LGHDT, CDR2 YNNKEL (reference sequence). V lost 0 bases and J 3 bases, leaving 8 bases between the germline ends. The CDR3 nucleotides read TGTGCCAGCAGCCAAGATTCATCCTACACTGAAGCTTTCTTT. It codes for CASSQDSSYTEAFF.

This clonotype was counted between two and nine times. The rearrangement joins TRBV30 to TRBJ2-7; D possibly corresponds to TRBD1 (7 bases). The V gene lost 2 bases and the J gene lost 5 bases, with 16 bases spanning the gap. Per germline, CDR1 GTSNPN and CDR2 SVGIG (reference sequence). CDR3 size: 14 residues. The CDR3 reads CAWSLEGAFNEQYF. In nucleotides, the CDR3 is TGTGCCTGGAGTCTGGAGGGGGCGTTCAACGAGCAGTACTTC.

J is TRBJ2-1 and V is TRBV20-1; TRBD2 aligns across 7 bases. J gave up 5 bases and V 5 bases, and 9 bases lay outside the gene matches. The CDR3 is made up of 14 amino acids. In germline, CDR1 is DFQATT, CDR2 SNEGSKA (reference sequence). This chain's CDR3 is CSARQGLPDNEQFF. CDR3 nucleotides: TGCAGTGCTCGGCAGGGACTACCAGACAATGAGCAGTTCTTC.

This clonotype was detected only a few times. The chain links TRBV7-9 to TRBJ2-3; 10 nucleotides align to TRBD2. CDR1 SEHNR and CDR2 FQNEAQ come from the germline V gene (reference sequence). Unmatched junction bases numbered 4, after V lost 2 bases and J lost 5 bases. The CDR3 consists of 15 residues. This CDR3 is CASSLLAGAGDTQYF. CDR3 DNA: TGTGCCAGCAGCTTACTAGCGGGAGCTGGAGATACGCAGTATTTT.

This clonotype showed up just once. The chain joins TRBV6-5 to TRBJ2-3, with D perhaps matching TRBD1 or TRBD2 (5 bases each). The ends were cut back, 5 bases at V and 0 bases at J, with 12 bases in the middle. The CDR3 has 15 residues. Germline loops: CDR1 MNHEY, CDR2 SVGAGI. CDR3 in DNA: TGTGCCAGCAGTCTCGGGGCTCACAGCACAGATACGCAGTATTTT. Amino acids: CASSLGAHSTDTQYF.

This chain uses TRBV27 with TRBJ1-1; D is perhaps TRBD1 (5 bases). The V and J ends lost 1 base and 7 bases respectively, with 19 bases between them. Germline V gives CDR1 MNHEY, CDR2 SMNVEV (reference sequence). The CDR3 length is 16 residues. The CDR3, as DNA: TGTGCCAGCAGTTTATACCGGCCCTATGGGGCCAATGAAGCTTTCTTT. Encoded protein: CASSLYRPYGANEAFF.

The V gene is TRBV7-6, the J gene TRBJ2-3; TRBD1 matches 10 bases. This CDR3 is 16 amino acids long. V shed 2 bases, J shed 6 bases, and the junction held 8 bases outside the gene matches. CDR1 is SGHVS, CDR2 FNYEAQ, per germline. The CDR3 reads CASSLSPGQGTDTQYF. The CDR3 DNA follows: TGTGCCAGCAGCTTATCACCGGGACAGGGGACCGATACGCAGTATTTT.

In DNA, the CDR3 is TGTGCCAGCAGCTCCCTGGGGAAGGGAGATGGCTACACCTTC. Amino acid sequence: CASSSLGKGDGYTF. This chain uses TRBV7-3 with TRBJ1-2; D remains unclear. CDR3 size: 14 residues. V shed 4 bases and J shed 6 bases, with 15 bases lying between them. Per germline, CDR1 SGHTA and CDR2 FQGTGA.

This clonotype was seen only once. The CDR3 loop is CASSALPGYEQYF. The CDR3, as DNA: TGTGCCAGCAGCGCCCTCCCGGGCTACGAGCAGTACTTC. V is TRBV9 and J is TRBJ2-7, with D uncertain. CDR1 is SGDLS and CDR2 is YYNGEE in the germline V gene. CDR3 length: 13 amino acids. V dropped 3 bases and J dropped 3 bases, with 10 bases sitting between them.

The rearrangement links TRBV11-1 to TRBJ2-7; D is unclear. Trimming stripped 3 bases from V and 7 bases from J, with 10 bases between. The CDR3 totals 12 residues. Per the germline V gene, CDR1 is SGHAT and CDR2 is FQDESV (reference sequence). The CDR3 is CASSFGRIEQYF. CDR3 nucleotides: TGTGCCAGCAGCTTTGGAAGGATTGAGCAGTACTTC.

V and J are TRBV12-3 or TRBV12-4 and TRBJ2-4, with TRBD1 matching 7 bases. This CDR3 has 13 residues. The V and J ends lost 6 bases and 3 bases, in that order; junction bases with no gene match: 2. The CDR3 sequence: CASRWDSKNIQYF. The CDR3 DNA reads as TGTGCCAGCAGGTGGGACAGCAAAAACATTCAGTACTTC.

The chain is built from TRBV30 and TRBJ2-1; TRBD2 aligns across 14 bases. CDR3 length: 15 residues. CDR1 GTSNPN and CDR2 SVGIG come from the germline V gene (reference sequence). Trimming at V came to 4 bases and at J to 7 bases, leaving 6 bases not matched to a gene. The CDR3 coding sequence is TGTGCCTGGAAAGGGACTAGCGGGAGAAGTAATGAGCAGTTCTTC. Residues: CAWKGTSGRSNEQFF.

The DNA of the CDR3 is TGCAGCGTCAGGACTAGCGGGAGAATCCCCTACGAGCAGTACTTC. Its translation is CSVRTSGRIPYEQYF. V and J are TRBV29-1 and TRBJ2-7; 13 bases match TRBD2. Looked up from germline, CDR1 is SQVTM and CDR2 is ANQGSEA. There are 15 residues in the CDR3. With 6 bases clipped from V and 2 bases from J, the junction kept 7 bases outside the gene matches.

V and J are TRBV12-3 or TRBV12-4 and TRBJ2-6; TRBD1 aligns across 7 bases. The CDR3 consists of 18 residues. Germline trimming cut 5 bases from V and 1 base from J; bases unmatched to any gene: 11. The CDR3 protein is CASSTTGYIKSGANVLTF. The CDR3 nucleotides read TGTGCCAGCAGTACGACAGGGTATATTAAATCTGGGGCCAACGTCCTGACTTTC.

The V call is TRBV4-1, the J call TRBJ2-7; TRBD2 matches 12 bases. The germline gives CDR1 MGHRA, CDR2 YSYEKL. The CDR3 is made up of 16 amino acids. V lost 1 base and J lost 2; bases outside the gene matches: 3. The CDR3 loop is CASSQGASGRAYEQYF. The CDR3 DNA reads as TGCGCCAGCAGCCAAGGTGCTAGCGGGAGGGCCTACGAGCAGTACTTC.

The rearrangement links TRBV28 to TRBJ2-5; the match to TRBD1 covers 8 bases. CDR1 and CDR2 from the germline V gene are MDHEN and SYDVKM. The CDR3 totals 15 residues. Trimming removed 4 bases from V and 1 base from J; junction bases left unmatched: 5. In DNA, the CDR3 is TGTGCCAGCAGTTCATACAGGGGGGCCCAAGAGACCCAGTACTTC. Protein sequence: CASSSYRGAQETQYF.

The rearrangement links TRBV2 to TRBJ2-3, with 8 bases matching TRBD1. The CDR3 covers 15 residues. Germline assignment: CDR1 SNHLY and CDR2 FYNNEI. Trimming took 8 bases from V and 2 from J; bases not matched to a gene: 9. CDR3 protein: CASQGQVLFTDTQYF. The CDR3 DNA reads TGTGCCAGCCAGGGACAGGTCCTATTCACAGATACGCAGTATTTT.

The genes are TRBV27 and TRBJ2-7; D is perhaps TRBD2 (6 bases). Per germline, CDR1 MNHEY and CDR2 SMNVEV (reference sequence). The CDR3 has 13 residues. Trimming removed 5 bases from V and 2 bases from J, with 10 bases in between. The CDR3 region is CASSAGPTYEQYF. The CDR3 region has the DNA TGTGCCAGCAGTGCGGGACCAACCTACGAGCAGTACTTC.

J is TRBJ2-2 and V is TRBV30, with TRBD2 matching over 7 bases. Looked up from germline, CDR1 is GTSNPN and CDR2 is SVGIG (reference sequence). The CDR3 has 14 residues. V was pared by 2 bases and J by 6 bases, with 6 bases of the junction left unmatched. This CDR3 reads CAWSRAGVSGELFF. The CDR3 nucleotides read TGTGCCTGGAGTAGGGCGGGAGTCTCCGGGGAGCTGTTTTTT.

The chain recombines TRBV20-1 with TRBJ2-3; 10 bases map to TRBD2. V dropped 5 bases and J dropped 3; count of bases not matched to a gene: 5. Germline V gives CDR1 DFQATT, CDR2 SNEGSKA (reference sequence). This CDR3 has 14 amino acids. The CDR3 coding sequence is TGCAGTGCTCCTCAACTAGCGGGGACAGATACGCAGTATTTT. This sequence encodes CSAPQLAGTDTQYF.

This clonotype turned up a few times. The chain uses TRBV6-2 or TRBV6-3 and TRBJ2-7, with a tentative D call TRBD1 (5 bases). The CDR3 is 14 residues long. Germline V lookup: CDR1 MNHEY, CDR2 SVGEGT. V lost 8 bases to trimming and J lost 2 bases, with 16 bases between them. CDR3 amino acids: CASGDWTLTYEQYF. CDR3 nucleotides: TGTGCCAGCGGAGATTGGACACTGACCTACGAGCAGTACTTC.